A single sample is the source of the 13 T cell receptor beta chains below, sequenced in a study of long-term antiretroviral therapy in people with HIV. The authors ran the immunoSEQ assay, v3.0, at survey level. Generated by immunoSEQ multiplex PCR, the TCRdb table keeps only in-frame clones and is missing some. The repertoire consists of under 20,000 clones, with around four fifths occurring once and the leading ten covering 12% to 15%. The sample here was unsorted PBMCs, taken 0.3 years after starting antiretroviral therapy. The receptor set was obtained from a woman in her 50s with HIV.

This clone was picked up a small number of times. V gene TRBV7-9 combines with J gene TRBJ2-3; D unclear. Germline CDR1 reads SEHNR; CDR2 reads FQNEAQ (reference sequence). Trimming took 3 bases from V and 6 from J, leaving 4 bases between them. The CDR3 sequence is 11 residues long. The CDR3 DNA reads as TGTGCCAGCAGCTTCGGGGATACGCAGTATTTT. Amino acid sequence: CASSFGDTQYF. The variable domain in full, completed from reference TRBV7-9 and TRBJ2-3, reads DTGVSQNPRHKITKRGQNVTFRCDPISEHNRLYWYRQTLGQGPEFLTYFQNEAQLEKSRLLSDRFSAERPKGSFSTLEIQRTEQGDSAMYLCASSFGDTQYFGPGTRLTVL.

This sequence joins TRBV12-5 and TRBJ2-7; the D is unclear. This CDR3 comprises 10 residues. Trimming pared 7 bases from V and 3 bases from J, leaving 4 bases between. The germline CDR1 and CDR2 sequences are LGHNT and FRNRAP. The CDR3 sequence: CASEIYEQYV. CDR3 nucleotide sequence: TGTGCTAGTGAGATCTACGAGCAGTACGTC.

The gene calls are TRBV7-9 and TRBJ2-7; the D is unclear. Looked up from germline, CDR1 is SEHNR and CDR2 is FQNEAQ (reference sequence). V was clipped by 1 base and J by 1 base, with 2 bases between them. CDR3 length: 12 amino acids. CDR3 loop: CASSLGSYEQYF. DNA of the CDR3: TGTGCCAGCAGCTTAGGGTCCTACGAGCAGTACTTC.

The V call is TRBV29-1, the J call TRBJ1-5; maybe TRBD1 (6 bases). Germline CDR1 and CDR2: SQVTM and ANQGSEA. V was trimmed by 7 bases and J by 2 bases, leaving 27 bases between them. The CDR3 loop spans 18 amino acids. The CDR3 loop reads CSDSPGAYRDTGNQPQHF. As DNA, the CDR3 is TGCAGCGACTCCCCCGGGGCCTACAGGGATACGGGCAATCAGCCCCAGCATTTT. Together with reference TRBV29-1 and TRBJ1-5, the CDR3 gives the full variable domain: SAVISQKPSRDICQRGTSLTIQCQVDSQVTMMFWYRQQPGQSLTLIATANQGSEATYESGFVIDKFPISRPNLTFSTLTVSNMSPEDSSIYLCSDSPGAYRDTGNQPQHFGDGTRLSIL.

The chain carries TRBV9 and TRBJ2-1; 8 positions agree with TRBD1. CDR1 is SGDLS, CDR2 YYNGEE, per germline. Trimming removed 3 bases from V and 9 bases from J; junction bases left unmatched: 17. This CDR3 is 17 amino acids long. The CDR3 DNA follows: TGTGCCAGCAGCGCCCCCCGGGGTAGCGGAGGACAGGGTGAGCAGTTCTTC. Protein sequence: CASSAPRGSGGQGEQFF.

This clone is categorized as medium-sized (0.01 to 0.1%). The rearrangement links TRBV28 to TRBJ2-7, with D perhaps TRBD1 (8 bases). CDR1 and CDR2 (germline): MDHEN, SYDVKM. The CDR3 spans 15 residues. V lost 6 bases and J lost 2, with 17 bases in between. CDR3 amino acids: CASRLRTGTTYEQYF. In DNA, the CDR3 is TGTGCCAGCAGACTTCGGACAGGGACTACCTACGAGCAGTACTTC.

The gene calls are TRBV4-1 and TRBJ2-1; possibly TRBD2 for D (6 bases). The CDR3 covers 18 residues. Deletions cut 8 bases from V and 0 bases from J, with 23 bases between. The germline V gene has CDR1 MGHRA and CDR2 YSYEKL. CDR3 sequence: CASGGASGRPSSYNEQFF. CDR3 DNA: TGCGCCAGCGGAGGGGCGTCGGGCCGCCCGAGCTCCTACAATGAGCAGTTCTTC.

V gene TRBV20-1 combines with J gene TRBJ2-5; D gene uncertain. Looked up from germline, CDR1 is DFQATT and CDR2 is SNEGSKA (reference sequence). There are 11 residues in the CDR3. V lost 3 bases, J lost 3 bases, and 5 bases lay in between. This chain's CDR3 is CSASPKETQYF. The CDR3 region has the DNA TGCAGTGCTAGCCCCAAAGAGACCCAGTACTTC.

The chain joins TRBV7-9 to TRBJ2-7; a possible D gene is TRBD1 (5 bases). The germline V gene has CDR1 SEHNR and CDR2 FQNEAQ (reference sequence). V was clipped by 1 base and J by 6 bases, with 10 bases between them. This CDR3 is 13 amino acids long. The CDR3 is CASSLDPGREQYV. The CDR3, as DNA: TGTGCCAGCAGCTTAGACCCAGGGCGCGAGCAGTACGTC.

The rearrangement uses TRBV9 and TRBJ2-7; D is undetermined. This CDR3 region has 14 residues. The V gene's germline CDR1 is SGDLS and CDR2 YYNGEE. Trimming removed 3 bases from V and 5 bases from J, with 15 bases in between. CDR3 sequence: CASSDMNEPDEQYF. Written as DNA, the CDR3 is TGTGCCAGCAGCGATATGAATGAGCCCGACGAGCAGTACTTC.

The genes are TRBV30 and TRBJ1-1; D ambiguous. Germline CDR1 reads GTSNPN; CDR2 reads SVGIG (reference sequence). Trimming cost V 4 bases and J 2 bases, with 20 bases left between them. The CDR3 runs to 16 residues. The CDR3: CAWTPMGGLRNTEAFF. CDR3 coding DNA: TGTGCCTGGACCCCCATGGGCGGATTGAGAAACACTGAAGCTTTCTTT.

This clone was recorded once. V usage is TRBV9 and J usage is TRBJ2-2; a possible D gene is TRBD1 (6 bases). Trimming removed 4 bases from V and 2 bases from J, with 12 bases in between. Germline loops: CDR1 SGDLS, CDR2 YYNGEE. The CDR3 runs 15 residues. The CDR3 bases are TGTGCCAGCAGCACACGACAGGATAACACCGGGGAGCTGTTTTTT. Encoded protein: CASSTRQDNTGELFF.

The rearrangement links TRBV4-1 to TRBJ2-2; 12 bases fit TRBD1. Germline V lookup: CDR1 MGHRA, CDR2 YSYEKL. Losses at the gene ends were 4 bases for V and 11 bases for J; bases not matched to a gene: 8. The CDR3 has 15 residues. CDR3 protein: CASSPGTGGSEELFF. As DNA, the CDR3 is TGCGCCAGCAGCCCCGGGACAGGGGGCTCCGAAGAGCTGTTTTTT.